Following are 22 T cell receptor beta chains from one sample sequenced in a study of human T cells and chemical hapten exposure. MiXCR, applied by TCRdb to the RACE reads, yields one record per CDR3 protein. The sample includes some 50,000 distinct CDR3 sequences, around 9.3% seen only once; the top ten take less than 15%. Stated time point: patch test 1, 2 weeks after DPC sensitization. This sample's treatment: therapeutic diphenylcyclopropenone sensitization with weekly scalp DPC. The sample in question was whole blood, obtained in connection with sensitization to the hapten diphenylcyclopropenone (DPC). These receptors all come from a woman between 40 and 55 years old with alopecia areata. Some clones in this sample may be carry-over from other donors' samples.

This clonotype appeared many times. The chain joins TRBV7-9 to TRBJ1-1; D gene uncertain. The CDR3 consists of 11 residues. Trimming removed 4 bases at V and 7 bases at J, with 7 bases between. Germline CDR1 SEHNR, CDR2 FQNEAQ (reference sequence). The CDR3 sequence is CASSSRGEAFF. The CDR3 DNA sequence: TGTGCCAGCAGCTCACGGGGTGAAGCTTTCTTT.

This clonotype was recorded many times. The rearrangement joins TRBV3-1 to TRBJ2-1; 11 bases are shared with TRBD2. The germline gives CDR1 LGHDT, CDR2 YNNKEL (reference sequence). The V and J ends lost 5 bases and 0 bases, in that order; junction bases with no gene match: 9. CDR3 length: 18 amino acids. This CDR3 reads CASSAPGLAASSYNEQFF. DNA for the CDR3: TGTGCCAGCAGCGCACCGGGACTAGCGGCGAGCTCCTACAATGAGCAGTTCTTC.

At least ten counts were recorded for this clonotype. The chain couples TRBV11-2 to TRBJ2-1; no reliable D call. From germline, CDR1 is SGHAT and CDR2 FQNNGV. The CDR3 runs to 13 residues. Trimming took off 1 base at V and 6 bases at J, with 7 bases between the two ends. CDR3 coding DNA: TGTGCCAGCAGCTTAGGGCAGCTCAATGAGCAGTTCTTC. This sequence encodes CASSLGQLNEQFF.

Many counts were recorded for this clonotype. The chain couples TRBV7-2 to TRBJ2-1, with a weak D call TRBD1 (6 bases). Germline V gene data show CDR1 as SGHTA and CDR2 as FQGNSA. V gave up 5 bases and J gave up 14 bases, with 19 bases separating them. This CDR3 is 13 amino acids long. The chain's CDR3 is CASSPTGTHGEFF. In DNA form, the CDR3 reads TGTGCCAGCAGCCCGACCGGGACACATGGCGAGTTCTTC. Combining the CDR3 with reference TRBV7-2 and TRBJ2-1 gives the whole variable domain GAGVSQSPSNKVTEKGKDVELRCDPISGHTALYWYRQSLGQGLEFLIYFQGNSAPDKSGLPSDRFSAERTGGSVSTLTIQRTQQEDSAVYLCASSPTGTHGEFFGPGTRLTVL.

J is TRBJ2-7 and V is TRBV4-1; 7 bases match TRBD1. Germline V gives CDR1 MGHRA, CDR2 YSYEKL. The CDR3 contains 14 residues. The V gene end was trimmed by 3 bases and the J gene end by 7 bases; junction bases not matched to a gene: 9. CDR3 sequence (DNA): TGCGCCAGCAGCCAGGTAGACAGGGTGAGGGAGCAGTACTTC. It yields the protein CASSQVDRVREQYF.

A few counts support this clonotype. V usage is TRBV5-5 and J usage is TRBJ1-1; D is uncertain. The V gene lost 4 bases and the J gene lost 0 bases, with 13 bases spanning the gap. Germline V lookup: CDR1 SGHKS, CDR2 YYEKEE (reference sequence). CDR3 length: 15 amino acids. The CDR3 bases are TGTGCCAGCAGCGGTAACAGAGTCATGAACACTGAAGCTTTCTTT. Its translation: CASSGNRVMNTEAFF.

In its sample, this clonotype was seen a few times. This chain uses TRBV28 with TRBJ1-1; 7 bases agree with TRBD1. V dropped 4 bases and J dropped 0; count of bases not matched to a gene: 14. This CDR3 has 18 amino acids. Per the germline V gene, CDR1 is MDHEN and CDR2 is SYDVKM. The CDR3 nucleotides are TGTGCCAGCAGTTCCTTACACCGCGAGGACAGGATGAACACTGAAGCTTTCTTT. It encodes CASSSLHREDRMNTEAFF.

This clonotype occurred many times. This chain's CDR3 is CASSQDRGQGPDTQYF. The CDR3 DNA sequence: TGCGCCAGCAGCCAAGATCGGGGACAGGGGCCAGATACGCAGTATTTT. The chain carries TRBV4-3 and TRBJ2-3, with TRBD1 matching 10 bases. The CDR3 runs 16 residues. The ends lost 0 bases at V and 4 bases at J; junction bases unmatched: 4. CDR1 is LGHNA, CDR2 YSLEER, per germline.

The chain is built from TRBV11-2 and TRBJ2-1, with unresolved D. Germline V gene lookup returns CDR1 SGHAT and CDR2 FQNNGV. Trimming removed 4 bases from V and 5 bases from J, with 6 bases in between. The CDR3 consists of 12 residues. The CDR3 sequence is CASSSDHNEQFF. CDR3 sequence (DNA): TGTGCCAGCAGCTCCGACCACAATGAGCAGTTCTTC. Full variable domain (remainder filled in from reference TRBV11-2 and TRBJ2-1): EAGVAQSPRYKIIEKRQSVAFWCNPISGHATLYWYQQILGQGPKLLIQFQNNGVVDDSQLPKDRFSAERLKGVDSTLKIQPAKLEDSAVYLCASSSDHNEQFFGPGTRLTVL.

This sequence joins TRBV20-1 and TRBJ1-2, with D tentatively TRBD1 (6 bases). V shed 6 bases and J shed 4 bases, with 15 bases lying between them. The CDR3 consists of 13 residues. Germline CDR1 DFQATT, CDR2 SNEGSKA (reference sequence). The CDR3 protein is CSARDKRFYGYTF. For the CDR3, the DNA is TGCAGTGCCCGGGACAAGCGATTCTATGGCTACACCTTC.

This clonotype was detected ten times or more. The chain has TRBV7-3 and TRBJ2-1, with 8 positions matching TRBD2. This CDR3 is built from 17 residues. CDR1 is SGHTA, CDR2 FQGTGA, per germline. V lost 5 bases and J lost 0; bases outside the gene matches: 9. The CDR3, as DNA: TGTGCCAGCAGCCCCGTGAGCGGGGGCCCCTCCTACAATGAGCAGTTCTTC. Encoded protein: CASSPVSGGPSYNEQFF.

This clonotype was recorded many times. The genes are TRBV19 and TRBJ2-4, with D perhaps TRBD2 (5 bases). Trimming took off 5 bases at V and 0 bases at J, with 8 bases between the two ends. The CDR3 has 14 residues. CDR1 is LNHDA and CDR2 is SQIVND in the germline V gene (reference sequence). The CDR3 region has the DNA TGTGCCAGTAGTGGGGAGATAGCCAAAAACATTCAGTACTTC. Its protein is CASSGEIAKNIQYF. Supplemented by reference TRBV19 and TRBJ2-4, the full variable domain reads DGGITQSPKYLFRKEGQNVTLSCEQNLNHDAMYWYRQDPGQGLRLIYYSQIVNDFQKGDIAEGYSVSREKKESFPLTVTSAQKNPTAFYLCASSGEIAKNIQYFGAGTRLSVL.

This clonotype was seen ten or more times. This sequence joins TRBV2 and TRBJ1-5, with TRBD1 as a possible D gene (6 bases). The CDR3 runs to 16 residues. Trimming stripped 2 bases from V and 1 base from J, with 12 bases between. Per the germline V gene, CDR1 is SNHLY and CDR2 is FYNNEI. The CDR3 is CASSEQGGGSNQPQHF. The CDR3 DNA is TGTGCCAGCAGTGAACAGGGAGGGGGGAGCAATCAGCCCCAGCATTTT.

CDR3 nucleotides: TGTGCCAGCAGCCGTAAGACAGATTACGAGCAGTACTTC. Protein: CASSRKTDYEQYF. The chain couples TRBV7-9 to TRBJ2-7; D is possibly TRBD1 (5 bases). This CDR3 is 13 amino acids long. Trimming left V 5 bases short and J 4 bases short, with 12 bases between. Germline assignment: CDR1 SEHNR and CDR2 FQNEAQ (reference sequence).

V and J are TRBV12-3 or TRBV12-4 and TRBJ2-5, with 9 bases fitting TRBD1. J was trimmed by 1 base and V by 1 base; bases with no gene match: 7. This CDR3 is 17 amino acids long. CDR3 residues: CASSLEAGTGLQETQYF. In nucleotides, the CDR3 is TGTGCCAGCAGTTTAGAGGCGGGGACAGGGCTCCAAGAGACCCAGTACTTC.

This clonotype was picked up a small number of times. The chain joins TRBV4-1 to TRBJ1-5, with D possibly being TRBD1 (6 bases). Trimming pared 2 bases from V and 7 bases from J, leaving 15 bases between. The length of the CDR3 is 15 residues. Per germline, CDR1 MGHRA and CDR2 YSYEKL. CDR3 sequence (DNA): TGCGCCAGCAGCCAAACTACAGGGATGGACCAGCCCCAGCATTTT. Protein: CASSQTTGMDQPQHF.

The J gene is TRBJ1-5, the V gene TRBV10-3; 9 positions match TRBD1. Germline loops: CDR1 ENHRY, CDR2 SYGVKD. V lost 4 bases to trimming and J lost 4 bases; unmatched junction nucleotides: 8. The CDR3 spans 16 residues. For the CDR3, the DNA is TGTGCCATCAGTGCAAGTCCGGGACAGGGTAATCAGCCCCAGCATTTT. Protein product: CAISASPGQGNQPQHF.

The chain has TRBV28 and TRBJ1-5; perhaps TRBD1 as D (6 bases). The CDR3 consists of 14 residues. Trimming took off 3 bases at V and 4 bases at J, with 10 bases between the two ends. Germline lookup yields CDR1 MDHEN and CDR2 SYDVKM. Here the CDR3 DNA reads TGTGCCAGCAGTTTGCACAGGGCAAATCAGCCCCAGCATTTT. Its translation is CASSLHRANQPQHF. Based on the CDR3 plus reference TRBV28 and TRBJ1-5, the full variable domain is DVKVTQSSRYLVKRTGEKVFLECVQDMDHENMFWYRQDPGLGLRLIYFSYDVKMKEKGDIPEGYSVSREKKERFSLILESASTNQTSMYLCASSLHRANQPQHFGDGTRLSIL.

This clonotype was recorded at least ten times. This chain links TRBV15 with TRBJ2-6; TRBD1 matches 7 bases. V dropped 2 bases and J dropped 9; count of bases not matched to a gene: 7. This CDR3 spans 15 amino acids. Germline values: CDR1 LNHNV, CDR2 YYDKDF (reference sequence). CDR3 loop: CATSRSGTAVNVLTF. The DNA for the CDR3 is TGTGCCACCAGCAGATCCGGGACAGCCGTCAACGTCCTGACTTTC.

Ten or more counts support this clonotype. The rearrangement uses TRBV4-1 and TRBJ2-1; D not certain. CDR1 is MGHRA and CDR2 is YSYEKL in the germline V gene. With 0 bases removed from V and 6 bases from J, the gap between germline ends came to 12 bases. The CDR3 runs to 15 residues. CDR3 region: CASSQEGVPANEQFF. The CDR3 DNA is TGCGCCAGCAGCCAAGAGGGCGTCCCGGCCAATGAGCAGTTCTTC.

This clonotype was seen many times. This chain links TRBV20-1 with TRBJ1-2; D might be TRBD1 (5 bases). V was shortened by 6 bases and J by 4 bases, with 18 bases between the two germline ends. The germline V gene encodes CDR1 DFQATT and CDR2 SNEGSKA (reference sequence). This CDR3 comprises 14 residues. The CDR3 reads CSATSGRELYGYTF. The CDR3 DNA is TGCAGTGCGACTAGCGGCAGGGAACTCTATGGCTACACCTTC.

The table lists this clonotype with many counts. The V call is TRBV4-1, the J call TRBJ1-1; perhaps TRBD1 as D (6 bases). From germline, CDR1 is MGHRA and CDR2 YSYEKL. Trimming took off 6 bases at V and 5 bases at J, with 13 bases between the two ends. The CDR3 loop spans 13 amino acids. The CDR3 nucleotides are TGCGCCAGCAGTTGGGGGGGCCCGACTGAAGCTTTCTTT. It encodes CASSWGGPTEAFF.